These 9 T cell receptor beta chains came from one sample sequenced in a study of shared clonotypes between healthy human individuals. CD45RO-negative cells were positively selected for CCR7, leaving out terminally differentiated effector memory CD45RA+ cells. Clones were sequenced by immunoSEQ multiplex PCR, and TCRdb holds only the in-frame ones, with some missing. The sample holds approximately 740,000 clones, almost 95% seen once. The sample comprised naive CD8+ T cells sorted from blood. These receptors originate from a man aged 25-45 years in good health.

This chain joins TRBV9 and TRBJ1-4; TRBD1 aligns across 7 bases. The CDR3 sequence is 17 residues long. Germline V lookup: CDR1 SGDLS, CDR2 YYNGEE. The V and J ends lost 0 bases and 4 bases, in that order; junction bases with no gene match: 9. This CDR3 reads CASSVEGGQEINEKLFF. In DNA form, the CDR3 reads TGTGCCAGCAGCGTAGAGGGAGGACAGGAGATTAATGAAAAACTGTTTTTT.

V and J are TRBV27 and TRBJ2-1; D ambiguous. V shed 1 base and J shed 4 bases, with 11 bases lying between them. The CDR3 length is 15 residues. CDR1 is MNHEY and CDR2 is SMNVEV in the germline V gene (reference sequence). CDR3 nucleotide sequence: TGTGCCAGCAGTTTATACGAGAACCTTTACAATGAGCAGTTCTTC. This translates into CASSLYENLYNEQFF.

V gene TRBV29-1 combines with J gene TRBJ2-2; TRBD1 aligns across 8 bases. V shed 7 bases and J 0 bases; nucleotides not matched to a gene: 1. The germline gives CDR1 SQVTM, CDR2 ANQGSEA. The CDR3 runs to 13 residues. CDR3 DNA sequence: TGCAGCGGGGACAGGCCGAACACCGGGGAGCTGTTTTTT. Translation: CSGDRPNTGELFF.

The rearrangement joins TRBV6-9 to TRBJ2-1; TRBD1 matches 10 bases. With 3 bases clipped from V and 6 bases from J, the junction kept 8 bases outside the gene matches. The CDR3 length is 16 residues. Germline V CDR1 and CDR2: MNHGY, SVAAGI. The CDR3 is CASSYLPGQGSNEQFF. In DNA, the CDR3 is TGTGCCAGCAGTTACCTCCCGGGACAGGGGAGCAATGAGCAGTTCTTC.

This chain joins TRBV27 and TRBJ2-7, with D possibly matching TRBD2 (5 bases). Germline values: CDR1 MNHEY, CDR2 SMNVEV (reference sequence). This CDR3 is built from 15 residues. The germline V and J ends were trimmed by 6 bases and 3 bases, with 18 bases remaining between them. The CDR3 region is CASSEAVGVNYEQYF. The CDR3 bases are TGTGCCAGCAGCGAAGCGGTGGGAGTCAACTACGAGCAGTACTTC.

This clone came up once. This chain joins TRBV13 and TRBJ2-2, with a tentative D call TRBD2 (5 bases). Germline CDR1 and CDR2: PRHDT and FYEKMQ (reference sequence). The CDR3 contains 16 residues. V was trimmed by 1 base and J by 4 bases, leaving 13 bases between them. The CDR3 protein is CASSLVLGSATGELFF. CDR3 DNA sequence: TGTGCCAGCAGCTTAGTCTTAGGGAGCGCCACCGGGGAGCTGTTTTTT.

This chain links TRBV7-9 with TRBJ2-1, with D perhaps TRBD2 (6 bases). CDR1 and CDR2 (germline): SEHNR, FQNEAQ (reference sequence). The CDR3 covers 16 residues. Trimming shortened V by 0 bases and J by 5 bases, and 14 bases separated the two germline ends. For the CDR3, the DNA is TGTGCCAGCAGCTTAGCTTCTGGACTACTGGACAATGAGCAGTTCTTC. This encodes CASSLASGLLDNEQFF.

This rearrangement joins TRBV27 to TRBJ2-1, with 9 bases matching TRBD2. Germline V gene sequence: CDR1 MNHEY, CDR2 SMNVEV (reference sequence). The CDR3 is 12 amino acids. After removal of 8 bases from V and 9 bases from J, the junction contained 5 bases not matched to a gene. This CDR3 is CASGSGRGEQFF. The CDR3 coding sequence is TGTGCCAGCGGTAGCGGGAGAGGTGAGCAGTTCTTC.

V and J are TRBV28 and TRBJ1-1; TRBD1 is a possible D gene (6 bases). This CDR3 has 15 residues. The germline gives CDR1 MDHEN, CDR2 SYDVKM. Between the trimmed V and J ends, which lost 5 bases and 5 bases, there was a span of 18 bases. The CDR3 DNA is TGTGCCAGCAGTCCCCTCGGGGGCGCGGGGACTGAAGCTTTCTTT. It specifies CASSPLGGAGTEAFF.